The rows below give T cell receptor beta chains drawn from one sample of a study of blood T cell repertoires in COVID-19. Measured with immunoSEQ multiplex PCR; TCRdb has only the in-frame clones, and not every one. Of nearly 50,000 clones listed, under 85% are singletons. The sequencing input was peripheral blood. The receptors originated from a human donor in a cohort sampled during active COVID-19. The CDR3 runs from the conserved cysteine through the conserved F or W. D genes are given only for firm matches. Expanded clones get a size class; other rows say once, few or many, or leave the size out.

abundance: few
v_gene: TRBV3-1/TRBV3-2
d_gene: NA
j_gene: TRBJ2-2
CDR3nt: TGTGCCAGCAGCCAAGGGTCGGGGGCCGGGGAGCTGTTTTTT
CDR3aa: CASSQGSGAGELFF

abundance: once
v_gene: TRBV6-2/TRBV6-3
d_gene: NA
j_gene: TRBJ2-7
CDR3nt: TGTGCCAGCAGCCCCGGGATCGGCGGGCAGTACTTC
CDR3aa: CASSPGIGGQYF

abundance: NA
v_gene: TRBV30
d_gene: NA
j_gene: TRBJ1-3
CDR3nt: TGTGCCTGGAGTGTCAGCGGGTCTGGAAACACCATATATTTT
CDR3aa: CAWSVSGSGNTIYF

abundance: once
v_gene: TRBV27
d_gene: NA
j_gene: TRBJ1-6
CDR3nt: TGTGCCAGCAGACAGAGCTCCTATAATTCACCCCTCCACTTT
CDR3aa: CASRQSSYNSPLHF

abundance: NA
v_gene: TRBV9
d_gene: NA
j_gene: TRBJ2-1
CDR3nt: TGTGCCAGCAGCGTAGGCGGGACGGACTCCTACAATGAGCAGTTCTTC
CDR3aa: CASSVGGTDSYNEQFF

abundance: NA
v_gene: TRBV30
d_gene: NA
j_gene: TRBJ2-3
CDR3nt: TGTGCCTCCCTGATGAGGGGCACAGATACGCAGTATTTT
CDR3aa: CASLMRGTDTQYF

abundance: NA
v_gene: TRBV11-2
d_gene: TRBD1
j_gene: TRBJ1-6
CDR3nt: TGTGCCAGCAGCTTGGAGGACAGGGCTAATTCACCCCTCCACTTT
CDR3aa: CASSLEDRANSPLHF

abundance: NA
v_gene: TRBV6-2/TRBV6-3
d_gene: NA
j_gene: TRBJ2-3
CDR3nt: TGTGCCAGCAGTCGTCAGGGGATCCCAGATACGCAGTATTTT
CDR3aa: CASSRQGIPDTQYF

abundance: NA
v_gene: TRBV9
d_gene: TRBD2
j_gene: TRBJ2-7
CDR3nt: TGTGCCAGCAGCCCCGGCGGGTCGAGCGGGAGATACGAGCAGTACTTC
CDR3aa: CASSPGGSSGRYEQYF

abundance: NA
v_gene: TRBV28
d_gene: TRBD2
j_gene: TRBJ2-1
CDR3nt: TGTGCCAGCAGGCGCGGACTAGCGGGAAGTGGGCAGTTCTTC
CDR3aa: CASRRGLAGSGQFF

abundance: NA
v_gene: TRBV18
d_gene: NA
j_gene: TRBJ2-2
CDR3nt: TGTGCCAGCTCCCCCGGACAGTACACCGGGGAGCTGTTTTTT
CDR3aa: CASSPGQYTGELFF

abundance: NA
v_gene: TRBV3-1/TRBV3-2
d_gene: NA
j_gene: TRBJ1-1
CDR3nt: TGTGCCAGCAGCCAAGATCCTGGCAGGGTGAACACTGAAGCTTTCTTT
CDR3aa: CASSQDPGRVNTEAFF

abundance: NA
v_gene: TRBV5-6
d_gene: NA
j_gene: TRBJ2-7
CDR3nt: TGTGCCAGCAGCTCCAGCTCCTACGAGCAGTACTTC
CDR3aa: CASSSSSYEQYF

abundance: once
v_gene: TRBV5-1
d_gene: TRBD1
j_gene: TRBJ1-1
CDR3nt: TGCGCCAGCAGCTTGGGGACAGGGGGCAGGCGAGCTTTCTTT
CDR3aa: CASSLGTGGRRAFF

abundance: NA
v_gene: TRBV5-1
d_gene: TRBD2
j_gene: TRBJ2-1
CDR3nt: TGCGCCAGCAGCTCCGGGACTAGCGGGTACAATGAGCAGTTCTTC
CDR3aa: CASSSGTSGYNEQFF

abundance: NA
v_gene: TRBV5-1
d_gene: NA
j_gene: TRBJ1-4
CDR3nt: TGCGCCAGCAGCCACCGGGTAGCCACAACTAATGAAAAACTGTTTTTT
CDR3aa: CASSHRVATTNEKLFF

abundance: once
v_gene: TRBV9
d_gene: NA
j_gene: TRBJ2-3
CDR3nt: TGTGCCAGCAGCGTATACGCGGGACCCACAGATACGCAGTATTTT
CDR3aa: CASSVYAGPTDTQYF

abundance: NA
v_gene: TRBV18
d_gene: NA
j_gene: TRBJ1-1
CDR3nt: TGTGCCAGCTCGCCCCTTGAGGGCGGGAACACTGAAGCTTTCTTT
CDR3aa: CASSPLEGGNTEAFF

abundance: NA
v_gene: TRBV5-1
d_gene: TRBD1
j_gene: TRBJ2-2
CDR3nt: TGCGCCAGCAGCTCGACAGGGTGGTACACCGGGGAGCTGTTTTTT
CDR3aa: CASSSTGWYTGELFF

abundance: NA
v_gene: TRBV6-5
d_gene: NA
j_gene: TRBJ1-6
CDR3nt: TGTGCCAGCAGAGGACAGAGCTCCTATAATTCACCCCTCCACTTT
CDR3aa: CASRGQSSYNSPLHF

abundance: NA
v_gene: TRBV12-5
d_gene: NA
j_gene: TRBJ2-7
CDR3nt: TGTGCTAGTGGTTTGTGGGGACCCGCGGGGCCGAGCTCCTACGAGCAGTACTTC
CDR3aa: CASGLWGPAGPSSYEQYF

abundance: NA
v_gene: TRBV5-1
d_gene: TRBD1
j_gene: TRBJ1-4
CDR3nt: TGCGCCAGCAGATCGGACAGGGCTACAGTCGAAAAACTGTTTTTT
CDR3aa: CASRSDRATVEKLFF

abundance: once
v_gene: TRBV20-1
d_gene: NA
j_gene: TRBJ2-3
CDR3nt: TGCAGTGCTATGCGTAATACGCAGTATTTT
CDR3aa: CSAMRNTQYF

abundance: NA
v_gene: TRBV10-2
d_gene: NA
j_gene: TRBJ2-7
CDR3nt: TGCGCCAGCAGTGATGGGGGGGGCGGAAGCTACGAGCAGTACTTC
CDR3aa: CASSDGGGGSYEQYF

abundance: NA
v_gene: TRBV28
d_gene: NA
j_gene: TRBJ1-2
CDR3nt: TGTGCCAGCAGTCTAAGGGGGAACTATGGCTACACCTTC
CDR3aa: CASSLRGNYGYTF

abundance: once
v_gene: TRBV11-3
d_gene: NA
j_gene: TRBJ1-1
CDR3nt: TGTGCCAGCAGCTTAGGTGGCATGAACACTGAAGCTTTCTTT
CDR3aa: CASSLGGMNTEAFF

abundance: NA
v_gene: TRBV5-6
d_gene: NA
j_gene: TRBJ1-6
CDR3nt: TGTGCCAGCAGCTCAGGTAGACAGGCTTTTTCCTATAATTCACCCCTCCACTTT
CDR3aa: CASSSGRQAFSYNSPLHF

abundance: NA
v_gene: TRBV18
d_gene: NA
j_gene: TRBJ2-2
CDR3nt: TGTGCCAGCTCACCACTCACCCGTGCGAGCGGGGAGCTGTTTTTT
CDR3aa: CASSPLTRASGELFF

abundance: NA
v_gene: TRBV6-6
d_gene: NA
j_gene: TRBJ2-1
CDR3nt: TGTGCCAGCAACCGACTCGAGCGGGCGACGGACAATGAGCAGTTCTTC
CDR3aa: CASNRLERATDNEQFF

abundance: NA
v_gene: TRBV5-8
d_gene: TRBD1
j_gene: TRBJ1-6
CDR3nt: TGTGCCAGCAGCTTCCGACAGGGGCCGGATTCACCCCTCCACTTT
CDR3aa: CASSFRQGPDSPLHF

abundance: NA
v_gene: TRBV7-2
d_gene: NA
j_gene: TRBJ1-1
CDR3nt: TGTGCCAGCAGCTCGGACAAAATGAACACTGAAGCTTTCTTT
CDR3aa: CASSSDKMNTEAFF

abundance: NA
v_gene: TRBV6-1
d_gene: NA
j_gene: TRBJ1-5
CDR3nt: TGTGCCAGCAGTGAAGCTAGTTTTTTTAGCAATCAGCCCCAGCATTTT
CDR3aa: CASSEASFFSNQPQHF

abundance: NA
v_gene: TRBV19
d_gene: NA
j_gene: TRBJ2-3
CDR3nt: TGTGCCAGTAGTATCCAGGGTCGAAGCACAGATACGCAGTATTTT
CDR3aa: CASSIQGRSTDTQYF

abundance: NA
v_gene: TRBV28
d_gene: NA
j_gene: TRBJ2-7
CDR3nt: TGTGCCAGCAGTTTGGGGCAGACCTACGAGCAGTACTTC
CDR3aa: CASSLGQTYEQYF

abundance: NA
v_gene: TRBV3-1/TRBV3-2
d_gene: TRBD1
j_gene: TRBJ1-2
CDR3nt: TGTGCCAGCAGCCAACACGGGACAGACGACTATGGCTACACCTTC
CDR3aa: CASSQHGTDDYGYTF

abundance: NA
v_gene: TRBV6-5
d_gene: NA
j_gene: TRBJ1-1
CDR3nt: TGTGCCAGCAGTCCTCCGGGGTACACTGAAGCTTTCTTT
CDR3aa: CASSPPGYTEAFF

abundance: once
v_gene: TRBV2
d_gene: TRBD1
j_gene: TRBJ1-1
CDR3nt: TGTGCCAGCAGTGGGGACAGCCGGAACACTGAAGCTTTCTTT
CDR3aa: CASSGDSRNTEAFF

abundance: NA
v_gene: TRBV3-1/TRBV3-2
d_gene: TRBD2
j_gene: TRBJ2-6
CDR3nt: TGTGCCAGCAGCCCAAGGAGCGGGAGGGCGTACGGGGCCAACGTCCTGACTTTC
CDR3aa: CASSPRSGRAYGANVLTF

abundance: NA
v_gene: TRBV30
d_gene: TRBD1
j_gene: TRBJ2-1
CDR3nt: TGTGCCTGGAGTGTACAAAGTTCCGGAGACAGGGGGCAGTTCTTC
CDR3aa: CAWSVQSSGDRGQFF

abundance: NA
v_gene: TRBV6-1
d_gene: TRBD1
j_gene: TRBJ1-6
CDR3nt: TGTGCCAGCAGTGACGGAACGACAGGGTCCAATTCACCCCTCCACTTT
CDR3aa: CASSDGTTGSNSPLHF